This T cell receptor beta chain appears in the sequencing data of a study of cytomegalovirus exposure and HLA in healthy donors. This clone showed up just a few times. This CDR3 has 12 amino acids. In germline, CDR1 is SQVTM, CDR2 ANQGSEA. Trimming at V came to 7 bases and at J to 4 bases, leaving 7 bases not matched to a gene. PCR was performed using 60 Vbeta and 13 Jbeta primers. Assay: immunoSEQ multiplex PCR; the TCRdb copy retains only in-frame clones and omits some. The sample includes approximately 110,000 clones, approximately 73% seen only once; the top ten take approximately 4.8%. This sequence originates from a man aged 55 to 69 in good health and CMV-seropositive. The chain links TRBV29-1 to TRBJ2-7; 7 bases agree with TRBD1. Sequences were obtained from PBMCs. The CDR3 DNA follows: TGCAGCGCAGAGACAGGGAGTTACGAGCAGTACTTC. Protein: CSAETGSYEQYF.